This T cell receptor beta chain is drawn from a study of cytomegalovirus exposure and HLA in healthy donors. Findings and limits, study-wide: An assumption of roughly uniform sequencing depth across donors underlay the presence/absence analyses.

Looked up from germline, CDR1 is SGHTA and CDR2 is FQGNSA. Trimming took 5 bases from V and 5 from J, leaving 15 bases between them. The CDR3 extends over 14 amino acids. Points on this clone: Its matching antigen is unknown.

The primer mix had 60 Vbeta and 13 Jbeta primers. In the source study's methods: Later analysis identified tens of millions of unique TCR beta chains, about 12 million shared. Libraries were prepared by immunoSEQ multiplex PCR; TCRdb keeps only in-frame clonotypes and omits some of them. V, J and clone size are those of that table, while D and trimming were read from the DNA. The sample includes more than 85,000 clones, roughly 79% seen only once; the top ten take 1% to 1.5%. This sequence originates from a man aged 35 to 55 in good health and CMV-seronegative. The rearrangement links TRBV7-2 to TRBJ1-1; D ambiguous. Sequencing used PBMCs. The CDR3 reads CASSPHGERTEAFF. In nucleotides, the CDR3 is TGTGCCAGCAGCCCCCATGGGGAGAGGACTGAAGCTTTCTTT.